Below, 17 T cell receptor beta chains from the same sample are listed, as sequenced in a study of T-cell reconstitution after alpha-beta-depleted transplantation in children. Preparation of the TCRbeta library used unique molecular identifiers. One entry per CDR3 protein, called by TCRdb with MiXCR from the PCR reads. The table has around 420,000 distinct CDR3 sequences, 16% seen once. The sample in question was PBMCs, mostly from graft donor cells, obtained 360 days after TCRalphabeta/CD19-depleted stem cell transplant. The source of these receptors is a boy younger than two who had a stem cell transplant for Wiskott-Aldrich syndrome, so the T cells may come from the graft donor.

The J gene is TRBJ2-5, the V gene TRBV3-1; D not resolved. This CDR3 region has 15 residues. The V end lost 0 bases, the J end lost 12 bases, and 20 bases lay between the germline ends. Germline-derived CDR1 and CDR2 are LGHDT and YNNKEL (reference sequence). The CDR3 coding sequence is TGTGCCAGCAGCCAAGACCCGGTCCCTACCCCTCGCAAGTACTTC. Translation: CASSQDPVPTPRKYF.

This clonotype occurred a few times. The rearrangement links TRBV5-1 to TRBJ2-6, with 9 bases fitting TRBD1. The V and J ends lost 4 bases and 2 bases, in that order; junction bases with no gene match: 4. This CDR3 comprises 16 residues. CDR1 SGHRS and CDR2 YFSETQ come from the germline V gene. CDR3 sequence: CASSRDRAAGANVLTF. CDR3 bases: TGCGCCAGCAGCCGGGACAGGGCTGCTGGGGCCAACGTCCTGACTTTC.

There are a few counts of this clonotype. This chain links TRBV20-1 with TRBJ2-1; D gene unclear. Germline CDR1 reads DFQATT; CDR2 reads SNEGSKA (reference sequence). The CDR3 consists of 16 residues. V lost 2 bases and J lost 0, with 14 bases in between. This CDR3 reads CSARPRTKSSYNEQFF. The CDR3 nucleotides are TGCAGTGCTAGACCCCGGACCAAAAGCTCCTACAATGAGCAGTTCTTC.

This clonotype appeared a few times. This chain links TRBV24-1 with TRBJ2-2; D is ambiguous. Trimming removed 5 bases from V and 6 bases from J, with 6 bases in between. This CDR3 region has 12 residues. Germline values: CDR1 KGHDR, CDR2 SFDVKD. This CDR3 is CATSVEAGELFF. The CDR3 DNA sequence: TGTGCCACCAGTGTTGAGGCCGGGGAGCTGTTTTTT.

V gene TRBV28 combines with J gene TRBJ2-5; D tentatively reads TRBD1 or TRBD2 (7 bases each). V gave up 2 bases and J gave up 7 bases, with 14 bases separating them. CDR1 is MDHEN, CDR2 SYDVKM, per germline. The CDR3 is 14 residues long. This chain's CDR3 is CASSLTRRGGTQYF. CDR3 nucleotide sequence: TGTGCCAGCAGTTTAACGCGCAGGGGGGGGACCCAGTACTTC.

The CDR3 loop reads CSVQGESTDTQYF. CDR3 bases: TGCAGCGTTCAGGGGGAGAGCACAGATACGCAGTATTTT. This chain links TRBV29-1 with TRBJ2-3; 7 nucleotides line up with TRBD1. This CDR3 contains 13 residues. The trim removed 5 bases at V and 0 bases at J, leaving 2 bases unmatched. Germline-derived CDR1 and CDR2 are SQVTM and ANQGSEA.

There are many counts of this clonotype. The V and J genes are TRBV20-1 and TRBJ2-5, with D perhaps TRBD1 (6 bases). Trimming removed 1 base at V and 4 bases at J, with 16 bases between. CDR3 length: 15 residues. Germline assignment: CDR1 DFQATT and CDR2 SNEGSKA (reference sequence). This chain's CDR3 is CSARAGQGSSETQYF. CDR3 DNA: TGCAGTGCTAGAGCTGGGCAGGGGTCATCAGAGACCCAGTACTTC.

CDR3 DNA sequence: TGTGCCAGTAGTATAGGTTGGACAGGGGCCACCGGGGAGCTGTTTTTT. Protein product: CASSIGWTGATGELFF. The chain employs TRBV19 and TRBJ2-2, with 9 positions matching TRBD1. The V segment lost 1 base and the J segment 4 bases; nucleotides outside the gene matches: 4. The CDR3 loop spans 16 amino acids. Germline V gene sequence: CDR1 LNHDA, CDR2 SQIVND (reference sequence).

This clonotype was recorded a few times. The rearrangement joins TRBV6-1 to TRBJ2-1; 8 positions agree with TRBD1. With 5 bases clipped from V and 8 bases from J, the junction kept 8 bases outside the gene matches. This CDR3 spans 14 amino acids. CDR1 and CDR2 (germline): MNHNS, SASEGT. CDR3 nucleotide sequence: TGTGCCAGCAGTCCGCCGACAGGGGACGATGAGCAGTTCTTC. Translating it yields CASSPPTGDDEQFF.

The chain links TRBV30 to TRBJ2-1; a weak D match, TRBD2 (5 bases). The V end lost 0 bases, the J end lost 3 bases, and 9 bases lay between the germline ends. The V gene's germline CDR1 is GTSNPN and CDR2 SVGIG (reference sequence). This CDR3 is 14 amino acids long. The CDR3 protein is CAWSVFGDYNEQFF. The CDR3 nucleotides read TGTGCCTGGAGTGTCTTCGGGGACTACAATGAGCAGTTCTTC.

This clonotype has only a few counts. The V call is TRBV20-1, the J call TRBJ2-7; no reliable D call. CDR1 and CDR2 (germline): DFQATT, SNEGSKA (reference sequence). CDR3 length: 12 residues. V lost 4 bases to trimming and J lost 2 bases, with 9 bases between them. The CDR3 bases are TGCAGTGCTAACCCGGGTCCCTACGAGCAGTACTTC. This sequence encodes CSANPGPYEQYF.

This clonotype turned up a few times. The chain's CDR3 is CASSLKGLSGANVLTF. In DNA form, the CDR3 reads TGCGCCAGCAGCTTGAAGGGGCTTTCTGGGGCCAACGTCCTGACTTTC. This chain joins TRBV5-1 and TRBJ2-6; D is perhaps TRBD1 (5 bases). V was shortened by 1 base and J by 1 base, with 9 bases between the two germline ends. Germline V gene data show CDR1 as SGHRS and CDR2 as YFSETQ. This CDR3 has 16 amino acids.

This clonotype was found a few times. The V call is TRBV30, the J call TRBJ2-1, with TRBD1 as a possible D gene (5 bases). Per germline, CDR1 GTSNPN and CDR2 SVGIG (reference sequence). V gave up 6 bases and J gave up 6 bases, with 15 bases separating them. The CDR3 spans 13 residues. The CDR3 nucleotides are TGTGCCTGCCTGCCTCCTCAGGGCAATGAGCAGTTCTTC. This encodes CACLPPQGNEQFF.

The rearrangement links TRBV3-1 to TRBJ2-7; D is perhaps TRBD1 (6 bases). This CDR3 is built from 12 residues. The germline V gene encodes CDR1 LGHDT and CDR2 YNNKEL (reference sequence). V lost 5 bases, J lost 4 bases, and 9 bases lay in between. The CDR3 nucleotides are TGTGCCAGCAGCGACAGGTTTTACGAGCAGTACTTC. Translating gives CASSDRFYEQYF.

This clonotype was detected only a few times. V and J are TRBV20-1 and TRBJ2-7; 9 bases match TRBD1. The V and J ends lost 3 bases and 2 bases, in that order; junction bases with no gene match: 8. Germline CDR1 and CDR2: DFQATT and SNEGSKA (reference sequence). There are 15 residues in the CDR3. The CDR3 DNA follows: TGCAGTGCTAGTATTGGACAGGGGCTACCCTACGAGCAGTACTTC. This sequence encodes CSASIGQGLPYEQYF.

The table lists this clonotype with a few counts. The CDR3 nucleotides are TGTGCCAGCAGTGCGAATTGGGACATCAATCAGCCCCAGCATTTT. Translation gives CASSANWDINQPQHF. The rearrangement links TRBV2 to TRBJ1-5, with D tentatively TRBD1 (6 bases). The CDR3 is 15 residues long. CDR1 and CDR2 (germline): SNHLY, FYNNEI. V lost 4 bases to trimming and J lost 3 bases, with 13 bases between them.

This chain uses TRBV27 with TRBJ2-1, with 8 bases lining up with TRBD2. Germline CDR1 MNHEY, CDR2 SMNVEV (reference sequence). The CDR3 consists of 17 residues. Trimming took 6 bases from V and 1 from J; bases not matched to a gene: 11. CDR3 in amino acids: CASSFLPPSGSYNEQFF. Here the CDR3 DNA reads TGTGCCAGCAGCTTTTTGCCCCCTAGCGGGTCCTACAATGAGCAGTTCTTC.